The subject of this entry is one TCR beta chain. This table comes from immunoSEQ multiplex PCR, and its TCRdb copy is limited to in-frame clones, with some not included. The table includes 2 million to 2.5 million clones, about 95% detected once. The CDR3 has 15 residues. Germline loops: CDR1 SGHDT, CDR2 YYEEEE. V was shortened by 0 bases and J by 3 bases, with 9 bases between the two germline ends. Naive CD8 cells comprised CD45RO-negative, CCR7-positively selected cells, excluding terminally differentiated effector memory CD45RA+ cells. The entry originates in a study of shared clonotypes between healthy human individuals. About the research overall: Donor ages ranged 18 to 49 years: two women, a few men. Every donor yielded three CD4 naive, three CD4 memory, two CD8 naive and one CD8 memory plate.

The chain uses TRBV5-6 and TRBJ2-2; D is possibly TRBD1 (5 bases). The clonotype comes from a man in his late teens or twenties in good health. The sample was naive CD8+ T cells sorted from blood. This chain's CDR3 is CASSLAGFDTGELFF. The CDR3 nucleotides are TGTGCCAGCAGCTTGGCAGGGTTCGACACCGGGGAGCTGTTTTTT. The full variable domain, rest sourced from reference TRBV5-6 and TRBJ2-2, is DAGVTQSPTHLIKTRGQQVTLRCSPKSGHDTVSWYQQALGQGPQFIFQYYEEEERQRGNFPDRFSGHQFPNYSSELNVNALLLGDSALYLCASSLAGFDTGELFFGEGSRLTVL.